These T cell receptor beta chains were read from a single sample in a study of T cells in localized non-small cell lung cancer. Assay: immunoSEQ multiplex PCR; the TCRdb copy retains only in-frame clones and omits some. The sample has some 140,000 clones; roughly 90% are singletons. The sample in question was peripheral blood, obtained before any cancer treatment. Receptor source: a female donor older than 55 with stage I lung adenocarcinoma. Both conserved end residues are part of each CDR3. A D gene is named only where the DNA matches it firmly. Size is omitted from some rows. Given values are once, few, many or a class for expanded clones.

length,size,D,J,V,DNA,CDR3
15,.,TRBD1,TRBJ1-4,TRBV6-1,TGTGCCAGCAGAAGACAGGGAGCAACTAATGAAAAACTGTTTTTT,CASRRQGATNEKLFF
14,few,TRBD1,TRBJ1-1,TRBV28,TGTGCCAGCAGTGCGGACAGGGGTCGGGCTGAAGCTTTCTTT,CASSADRGRAEAFF
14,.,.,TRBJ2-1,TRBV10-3,TGTGCCATCAGTGAGGGACCCCTGGGCAATGAGCAGTTCTTC,CAISEGPLGNEQFF
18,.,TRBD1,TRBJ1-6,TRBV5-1,TGCGCCAGCAGCTTGGTAATCCGACAGGGACAATATAATTCACCCCTCCACTTT,CASSLVIRQGQYNSPLHF
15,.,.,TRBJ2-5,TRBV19,TGTGCCAGTAGTCCAGGGTACTTGGGCCAAGAGACCCAGTACTTC,CASSPGYLGQETQYF
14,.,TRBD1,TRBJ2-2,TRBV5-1,TGCGCCAGCAGCTTGGACAGGGGAACCGGGGAGCTGTTTTTT,CASSLDRGTGELFF
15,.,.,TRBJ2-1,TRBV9,TGTGCCAGCAGCCGGACAGCAAGCTCCTACAATGAGCAGTTCTTC,CASSRTASSYNEQFF
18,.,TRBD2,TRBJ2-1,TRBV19,TGTGCCAGTAGTATTGGCCTAGCGGGAGTGCTCTCCTACAATGAGCAGTTCTTC,CASSIGLAGVLSYNEQFF
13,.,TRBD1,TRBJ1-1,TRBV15,TGTGCCACCAGCGGCAGGGGGTCCACTGAAGCTTTCTTT,CATSGRGSTEAFF
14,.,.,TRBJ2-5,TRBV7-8,TGTGCCAGCAGCGGCCCCGGGTCCCAAGGGACCCAGTACTTC,CASSGPGSQGTQYF
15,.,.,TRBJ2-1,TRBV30,TGTGCCTGGAGTGTCCGGGAAGGTTTATACAATGAGCAGTTCTTC,CAWSVREGLYNEQFF
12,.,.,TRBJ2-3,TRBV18,TGTGCCAGCTCACCACCGCGGGATACGCAGTATTTT,CASSPPRDTQYF
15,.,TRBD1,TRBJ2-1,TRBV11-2,TGTGCCAGCAGCAAGACAGGGTCACTAGGGAATGAGCAGTTCTTC,CASSKTGSLGNEQFF
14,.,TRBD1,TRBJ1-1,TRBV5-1,TGCGCCAGCAGCCGCGGGACAGGGGAGACTGAAGCTTTCTTT,CASSRGTGETEAFF
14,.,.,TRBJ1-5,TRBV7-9,TGTGCCAGCAGCTTAGCGGGGGGCCCTCAGCCCCAGCATTTT,CASSLAGGPQPQHF
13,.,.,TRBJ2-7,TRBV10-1,TGCGCCAGCCGGGCGATCCCCTCGGGGGAGCAGTACTTC,CASRAIPSGEQYF
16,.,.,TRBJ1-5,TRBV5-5,TGTGCCAGCAGCTTTTCGGGCCTTGGGGGCAATCAGCCCCAGCATTTT,CASSFSGLGGNQPQHF
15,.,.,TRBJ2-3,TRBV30,TGTGCCTGGAGTGAGGCGGGAACTAGCACAGATACGCAGTATTTT,CAWSEAGTSTDTQYF
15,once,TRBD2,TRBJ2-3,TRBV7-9,TGTGCCAGCAGCCTAGAACTAGCGCCCACAGATACGCAGTATTTT,CASSLELAPTDTQYF
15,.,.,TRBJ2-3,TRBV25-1,TGTGCCAGCAGTGGGGTTAGCGGAAGCACAGATACGCAGTATTTT,CASSGVSGSTDTQYF
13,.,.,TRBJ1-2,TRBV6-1,TGTGCCAGCAGTGTGGACTGGAACTATGGCTACACCTTC,CASSVDWNYGYTF
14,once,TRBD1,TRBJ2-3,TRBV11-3,TGTGCCAGCAGCGGACAGGGGACCACAGATACGCAGTATTTT,CASSGQGTTDTQYF
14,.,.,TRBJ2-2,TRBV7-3,TGTGCCAGCAGTCCAGGACTGAACACCGGGGAGCTGTTTTTT,CASSPGLNTGELFF
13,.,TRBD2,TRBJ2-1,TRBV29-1,TGCAGCGTTGTACTAGCGGGATACAATGAGCAGTTCTTC,CSVVLAGYNEQFF
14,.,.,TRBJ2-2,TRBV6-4,TGTGCCAGCAGTCTTCTTCCGGGGACCGGGGAGCTGTTTTTT,CASSLLPGTGELFF
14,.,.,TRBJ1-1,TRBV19,TGTGCCAGTAGTATGAAGGGTGGGAGGACTGAAGCTTTCTTT,CASSMKGGRTEAFF